The rows below give T cell receptor beta chains drawn from one sample of a study of blood T cell repertoires in COVID-19. Produced via immunoSEQ multiplex PCR; TCRdb's table is partial and in-frame only. Of about 200,000 clones listed, 65% to 85% are singletons. The specimen was peripheral blood. The source is a man aged 40-49 years with acute or convalescent COVID-19. Both conserved end residues are part of each CDR3. D genes are given only for firm matches. Rows give clone size only sometimes, using once, few, many, or a class for an expanded clone.

cdr3_length,d_call,v_call,clone_size,j_call,cdr3_aa,cdr3_nt
15,TRBD1,TRBV7-3,NA,TRBJ2-1,CASRKPGQEGNEQFF,TGTGCCAGCAGGAAACCGGGACAGGAGGGCAATGAGCAGTTCTTC
16,NA,TRBV7-6,NA,TRBJ1-6,CASSFRSGTYNSPLHF,TGTGCCAGCAGCTTCCGCTCGGGTACCTATAATTCACCCCTCCACTTT
13,NA,TRBV30,NA,TRBJ1-5,CAWETGINQPQHF,TGTGCCTGGGAAACAGGGATCAATCAGCCCCAGCATTTT
13,NA,TRBV14,NA,TRBJ1-1,CASSPSSGTEAFF,TGTGCCAGCAGCCCGAGCTCCGGGACTGAAGCTTTCTTT
13,NA,TRBV18,NA,TRBJ2-3,CASSPPGYDTQYF,TGTGCCAGCTCACCCCCAGGGTATGATACGCAGTATTTT
15,TRBD1,TRBV7-2,once,TRBJ2-7,CASSPSLDRGNEQYF,TGTGCCAGCAGCCCCAGCCTGGACAGGGGCAACGAGCAGTACTTC
12,NA,TRBV12-3/TRBV12-4,NA,TRBJ1-1,CASSLVGAEAFF,TGTGCCAGCAGTTTAGTCGGGGCTGAAGCTTTCTTT
15,NA,TRBV24-1,NA,TRBJ2-3,CATSDPGQTTDTQYF,TGTGCCACCAGTGATCCGGGACAAACCACAGATACGCAGTATTTT
15,TRBD1,TRBV27,NA,TRBJ2-7,CASPRGQVVAYEQYF,TGTGCCAGTCCTAGGGGACAGGTCGTGGCCTACGAGCAGTACTTC
14,NA,TRBV18,NA,TRBJ2-3,CASSPGQSLDTQYF,TGTGCCAGCTCACCTGGACAAAGTCTGGATACGCAGTATTTT
14,NA,TRBV7-2,NA,TRBJ1-6,CASSLRGLSSPLHF,TGTGCCAGCAGCTTACGCGGGTTGAGTTCACCCCTCCACTTT
15,NA,TRBV27,NA,TRBJ1-2,CASHPTRQLFGGYTF,TGTGCCAGCCATCCGACCAGGCAGCTCTTCGGAGGCTACACCTTC
15,TRBD1,TRBV10-3,NA,TRBJ1-6,CAISESKGAGSPLHF,TGTGCCATCAGTGAGTCTAAGGGGGCAGGTTCACCCCTCCACTTT
16,TRBD1,TRBV18,NA,TRBJ1-5,CASSLLNSGGGQPQHF,TGTGCCAGCTCACTACTCAATTCAGGGGGCGGTCAGCCCCAGCATTTT
14,TRBD2,TRBV7-9,NA,TRBJ2-7,CASRPTGGNYEQYF,TGTGCCAGCAGACCTACCGGGGGGAACTACGAGCAGTACTTC
15,TRBD2,TRBV7-2,NA,TRBJ2-5,CASSAGLGFTETQYF,TGTGCCAGCAGCGCCGGACTAGGTTTCACAGAGACCCAGTACTTC
16,TRBD1,TRBV15,few,TRBJ1-2,CATSRDGGQGAYGYTF,TGTGCCACCAGCAGAGATGGGGGACAGGGGGCTTATGGCTACACCTTC
12,NA,TRBV29-1,NA,TRBJ1-1,CSGLERNTEAFF,TGCAGCGGACTTGAAAGGAACACTGAAGCTTTCTTT
12,NA,TRBV29-1,NA,TRBJ1-2,CSVEWQVYGYTF,TGCAGCGTTGAGTGGCAAGTATATGGCTACACCTTC
15,TRBD1,TRBV6-5,NA,TRBJ1-6,CASSSQTGGYSPLHF,TGTGCCAGCAGTTCCCAAACAGGGGGTTATTCACCCCTCCACTTT
18,NA,TRBV7-8,once,TRBJ2-4,CASSLSAGPDLAKNIQYF,TGTGCCAGCAGCTTAAGTGCGGGGCCTGACCTAGCCAAAAACATTCAGTACTTC
14,TRBD1,TRBV18,once,TRBJ2-7,CASSPYRGGDEQYF,TGTGCCAGCTCACCCTACAGGGGTGGCGACGAGCAGTACTTC
14,TRBD1,TRBV15,NA,TRBJ2-5,CATSGTGGRETQYF,TGTGCCACCAGCGGGACAGGGGGCCGTGAGACCCAGTACTTC
18,NA,TRBV21-1,NA,TRBJ2-5,CASSNQGWASGPRETQYF,TGTGCCAGCAGCAATCAGGGTTGGGCTAGCGGGCCACGGGAGACCCAGTACTTC
16,TRBD1,TRBV7-7,NA,TRBJ2-1,CASSLAFGDRDNEQFF,TGTGCCAGCAGCTTAGCATTTGGTGACAGGGACAATGAGCAGTTCTTC
13,NA,TRBV5-4,NA,TRBJ2-3,CASSLTALDTQYF,TGTGCCAGCAGCTTGACAGCTTTGGATACGCAGTATTTT
17,TRBD2,TRBV24-1,once,TRBJ2-2,CATSDRTSDMNTGELFF,TGTGCCACCAGTGACCGCACTAGCGATATGAACACCGGGGAGCTGTTTTTT
14,TRBD1,TRBV5-4,NA,TRBJ2-7,CASSEGQGIYEQYF,TGTGCCAGCAGCGAAGGACAGGGAATCTACGAGCAGTACTTC
15,NA,TRBV29-1,NA,TRBJ1-6,CSVEDDCLTYSPLHF,TGCAGCGTTGAAGATGACTGTTTGACCTATTCACCCCTCCACTTT
17,NA,TRBV28,NA,TRBJ1-3,CASSLQLTATSGNTIYF,TGTGCCAGCAGTTTACAGTTAACAGCTACTTCTGGAAACACCATATATTTT
16,TRBD2,TRBV5-5,NA,TRBJ2-2,CASSLTSGRTTGELFF,TGTGCCAGCAGCCTGACTAGCGGGAGAACGACCGGGGAGCTGTTTTTT
15,NA,TRBV10-3,NA,TRBJ1-2,CAISDEGGSNYGYTF,TGTGCCATCAGTGATGAAGGGGGAAGTAACTATGGCTACACCTTC
15,TRBD1,TRBV7-9,NA,TRBJ2-2,CASSTGTGNTGELFF,TGTGCCAGCAGCACCGGGACAGGGAACACCGGGGAGCTGTTTTTT
13,NA,TRBV18,NA,TRBJ1-1,CASQSQGNTEAFF,TGTGCCAGCCAATCCCAGGGGAACACTGAAGCTTTCTTT
15,NA,TRBV2,NA,TRBJ2-7,CASRPRQGGSLEQYF,TGTGCCAGCAGACCCAGACAGGGAGGTAGTCTCGAGCAGTACTTC
13,NA,TRBV3-1/TRBV3-2,NA,TRBJ2-2,CASRRPGTGELFF,TGTGCCAGCAGGCGACCGGGAACCGGGGAGCTGTTTTTT
19,NA,TRBV3-1/TRBV3-2,NA,TRBJ1-6,CASSQDLSPPGFLGSPLHF,TGTGCCAGCAGCCAAGATTTGAGCCCGCCAGGGTTTTTAGGGTCACCCCTCCACTTT
16,NA,TRBV12-5,NA,TRBJ2-1,CASGPPRGGAYNEQFF,TGTGCTAGTGGCCCTCCCCGCGGAGGGGCCTACAATGAGCAGTTCTTC
15,NA,TRBV7-9,NA,TRBJ1-4,CASSHPWTGNEKLFF,TGTGCCAGCAGCCACCCCTGGACGGGGAATGAAAAACTGTTTTTT
17,NA,TRBV21-1,NA,TRBJ1-4,CASSRDRGRLINEKLFF,TGTGCCAGCAGCAGGGACAGGGGGCGTCTAATTAATGAAAAACTGTTTTTT
16,TRBD1,TRBV9,NA,TRBJ1-3,CASSHTGTGNGNTIYF,TGTGCCAGCAGCCACACCGGGACAGGGAATGGAAACACCATATATTTT
16,TRBD1,TRBV6-5,NA,TRBJ1-1,CASSYRRTGKNTEAFF,TGTGCCAGCAGTTATCGCCGGACAGGGAAGAACACTGAAGCTTTCTTT
14,NA,TRBV29-1,once,TRBJ2-7,CSVERGTARGEQYF,TGCAGCGTCGAGCGCGGGACTGCCCGAGGCGAGCAGTACTTC
15,NA,TRBV4-3,NA,TRBJ1-1,CASSQDITAARGAFF,TGCGCCAGCAGCCAAGATATAACCGCCGCGCGGGGGGCTTTCTTT
14,NA,TRBV10-3,NA,TRBJ2-3,CAISELDRLDTQYF,TGTGCCATCAGTGAGCTAGACAGGTTGGATACGCAGTATTTT
14,NA,TRBV9,NA,TRBJ2-7,CASSVARGSDEQYF,TGTGCCAGCAGCGTAGCCCGGGGTTCGGACGAGCAGTACTTC
16,TRBD1,TRBV19,once,TRBJ2-1,CASSPYSGTGGNEQFF,TGTGCCAGTAGTCCCTATTCGGGGACAGGGGGCAATGAGCAGTTCTTC
14,TRBD2,TRBV9,NA,TRBJ2-7,CASSVSGRDYEQYF,TGTGCCAGCAGCGTCAGCGGGAGAGACTACGAGCAGTACTTC